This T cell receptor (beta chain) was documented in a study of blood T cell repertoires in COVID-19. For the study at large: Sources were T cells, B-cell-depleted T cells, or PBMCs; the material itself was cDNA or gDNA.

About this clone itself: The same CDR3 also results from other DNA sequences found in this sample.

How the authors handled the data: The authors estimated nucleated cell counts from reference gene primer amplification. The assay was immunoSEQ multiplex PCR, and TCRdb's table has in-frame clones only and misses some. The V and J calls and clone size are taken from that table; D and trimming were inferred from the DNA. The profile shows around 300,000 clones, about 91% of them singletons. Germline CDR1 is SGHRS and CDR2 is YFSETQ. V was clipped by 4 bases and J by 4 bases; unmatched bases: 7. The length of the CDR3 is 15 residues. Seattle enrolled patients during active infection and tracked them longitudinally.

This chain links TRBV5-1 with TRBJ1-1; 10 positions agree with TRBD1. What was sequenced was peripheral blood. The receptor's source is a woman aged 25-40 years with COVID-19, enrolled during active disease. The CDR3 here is CASSPRTGGGTEAFF. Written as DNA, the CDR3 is TGCGCCAGCAGCCCGAGGACAGGGGGAGGCACTGAAGCTTTCTTT.